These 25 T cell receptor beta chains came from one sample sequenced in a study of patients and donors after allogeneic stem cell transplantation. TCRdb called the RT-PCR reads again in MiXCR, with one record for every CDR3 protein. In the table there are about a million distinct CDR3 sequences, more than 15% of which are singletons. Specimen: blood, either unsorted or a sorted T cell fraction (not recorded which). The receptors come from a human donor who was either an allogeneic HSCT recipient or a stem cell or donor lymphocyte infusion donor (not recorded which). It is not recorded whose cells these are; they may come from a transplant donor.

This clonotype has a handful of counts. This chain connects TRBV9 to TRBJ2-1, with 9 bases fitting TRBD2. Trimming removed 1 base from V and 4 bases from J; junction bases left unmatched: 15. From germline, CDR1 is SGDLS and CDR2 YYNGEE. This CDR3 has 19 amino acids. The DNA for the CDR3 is TGTGCCAGCAGCGTAAGCCTAGCGGGAAATTCCCCCAAGTACAATGAGCAGTTCTTC. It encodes CASSVSLAGNSPKYNEQFF.

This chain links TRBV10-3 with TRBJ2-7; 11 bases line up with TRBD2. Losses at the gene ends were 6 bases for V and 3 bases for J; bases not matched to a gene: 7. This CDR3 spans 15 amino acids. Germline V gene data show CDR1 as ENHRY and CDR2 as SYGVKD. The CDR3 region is CAIRDTSGSSYEQYF. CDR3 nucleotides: TGTGCCATCAGGGATACTAGCGGGAGTAGCTACGAGCAGTACTTC.

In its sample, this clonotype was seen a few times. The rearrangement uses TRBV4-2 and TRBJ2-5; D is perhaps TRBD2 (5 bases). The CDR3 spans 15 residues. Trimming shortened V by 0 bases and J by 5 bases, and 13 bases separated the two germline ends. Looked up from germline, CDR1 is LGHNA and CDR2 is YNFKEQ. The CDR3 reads CASSQDGDRRETQYF. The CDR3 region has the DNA TGTGCCAGCAGCCAAGATGGGGATCGGAGGGAGACCCAGTACTTC.

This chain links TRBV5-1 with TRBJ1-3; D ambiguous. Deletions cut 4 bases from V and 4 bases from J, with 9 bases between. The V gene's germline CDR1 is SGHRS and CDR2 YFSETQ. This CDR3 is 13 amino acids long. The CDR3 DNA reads TGCGCCAGCAGCGGGAAAGGCGGAAACACCATATATTTT. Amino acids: CASSGKGGNTIYF. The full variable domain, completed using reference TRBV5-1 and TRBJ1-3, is KAGVTQTPRYLIKTRGQQVTLSCSPISGHRSVSWYQQTPGQGLQFLFEYFSETQRNKGNFPGRFSGRQFSNSRSEMNVSTLELGDSALYLCASSGKGGNTIYFGEGSWLTVV.

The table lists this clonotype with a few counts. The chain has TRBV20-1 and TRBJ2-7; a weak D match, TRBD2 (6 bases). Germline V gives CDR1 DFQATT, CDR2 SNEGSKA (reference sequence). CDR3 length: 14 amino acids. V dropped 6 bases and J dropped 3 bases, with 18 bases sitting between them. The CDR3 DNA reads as TGCAGTGCCCAGCGGGCAGGGAGAGGCTACGAGCAGTACTTC. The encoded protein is CSAQRAGRGYEQYF.

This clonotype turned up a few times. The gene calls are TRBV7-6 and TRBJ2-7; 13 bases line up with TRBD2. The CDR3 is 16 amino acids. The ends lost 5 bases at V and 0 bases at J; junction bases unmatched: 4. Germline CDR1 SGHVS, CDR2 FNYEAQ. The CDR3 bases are TGTGCCAGCAGCGGGACTAGCGGGGTGAGCTCCTACGAGCAGTACTTC. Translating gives CASSGTSGVSSYEQYF.

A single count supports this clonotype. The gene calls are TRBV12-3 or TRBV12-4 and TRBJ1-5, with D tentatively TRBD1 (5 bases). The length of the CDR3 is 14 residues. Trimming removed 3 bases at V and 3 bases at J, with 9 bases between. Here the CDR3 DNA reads TGTGCCAGCAGTTTTCAGGGTTACAATCAGCCCCAGCATTTT. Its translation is CASSFQGYNQPQHF.

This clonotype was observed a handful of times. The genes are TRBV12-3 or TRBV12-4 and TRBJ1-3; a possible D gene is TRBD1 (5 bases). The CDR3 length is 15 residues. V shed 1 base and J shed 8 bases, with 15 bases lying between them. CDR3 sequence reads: CASSLVSGWLHTIYF. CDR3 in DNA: TGTGCCAGCAGTTTAGTGTCAGGGTGGTTACACACCATATATTTT.

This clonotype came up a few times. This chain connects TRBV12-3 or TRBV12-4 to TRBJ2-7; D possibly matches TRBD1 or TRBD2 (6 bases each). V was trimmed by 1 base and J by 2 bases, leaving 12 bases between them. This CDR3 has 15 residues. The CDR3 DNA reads TGTGCCAGCAGTTTAGACGGGGGCGGCACCTACGAGCAGTACTTC. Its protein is CASSLDGGGTYEQYF.

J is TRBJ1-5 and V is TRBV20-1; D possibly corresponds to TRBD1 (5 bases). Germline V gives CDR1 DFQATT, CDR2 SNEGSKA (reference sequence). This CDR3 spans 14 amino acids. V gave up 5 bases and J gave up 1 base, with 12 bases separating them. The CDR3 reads CSAHPGPSNQPQHF. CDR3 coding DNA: TGCAGTGCTCACCCGGGGCCCAGCAATCAGCCCCAGCATTTT.

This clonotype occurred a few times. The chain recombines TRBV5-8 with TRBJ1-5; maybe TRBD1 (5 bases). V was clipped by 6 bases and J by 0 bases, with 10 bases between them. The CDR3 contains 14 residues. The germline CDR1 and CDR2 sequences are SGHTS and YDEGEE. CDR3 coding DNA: TGTGCCAGCAAAAAGGGGCATAGCAATCAGCCCCAGCATTTT. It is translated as CASKKGHSNQPQHF.

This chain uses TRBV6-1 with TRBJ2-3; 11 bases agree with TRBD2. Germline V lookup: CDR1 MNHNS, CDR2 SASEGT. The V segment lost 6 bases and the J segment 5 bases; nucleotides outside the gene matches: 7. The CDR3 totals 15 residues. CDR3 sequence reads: CASRSSGRWGDTQYF. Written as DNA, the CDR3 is TGTGCCAGCAGATCTAGCGGGAGGTGGGGAGATACGCAGTATTTT.

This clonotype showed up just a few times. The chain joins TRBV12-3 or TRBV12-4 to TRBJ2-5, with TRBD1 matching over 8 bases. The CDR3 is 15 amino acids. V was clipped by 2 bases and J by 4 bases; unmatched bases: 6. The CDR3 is CASSLPRQGTETQYF. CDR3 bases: TGTGCCAGCAGTTTACCCCGACAGGGGACAGAGACCCAGTACTTC.

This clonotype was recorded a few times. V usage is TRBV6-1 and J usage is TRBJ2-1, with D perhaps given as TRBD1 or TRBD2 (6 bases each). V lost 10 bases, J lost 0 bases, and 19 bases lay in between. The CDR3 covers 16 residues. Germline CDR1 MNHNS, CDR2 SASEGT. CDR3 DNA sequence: TGTGCCACCCGGGAAGTGGGGGGCGGCTCCTACAATGAGCAGTTCTTC. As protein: CATREVGGGSYNEQFF.

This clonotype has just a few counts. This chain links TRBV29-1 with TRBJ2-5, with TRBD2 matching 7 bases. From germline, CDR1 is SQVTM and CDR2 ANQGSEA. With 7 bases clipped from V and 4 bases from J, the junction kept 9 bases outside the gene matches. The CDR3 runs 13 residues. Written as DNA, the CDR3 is TGCAGCGCCAAGCCTAGCGGCGGAGAGACCCAGTACTTC. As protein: CSAKPSGGETQYF.

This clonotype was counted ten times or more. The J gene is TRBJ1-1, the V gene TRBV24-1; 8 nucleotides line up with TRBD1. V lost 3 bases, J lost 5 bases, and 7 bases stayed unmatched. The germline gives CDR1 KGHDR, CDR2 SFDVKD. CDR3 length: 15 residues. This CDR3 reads CATSDPQGGETEAFF. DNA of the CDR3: TGTGCCACCAGTGATCCACAGGGGGGGGAGACTGAAGCTTTCTTT.

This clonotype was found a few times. The CDR3: CASSLGVGTHAYEQYF. CDR3 bases: TGTGCCAGCAGCTTAGGAGTTGGAACACATGCCTACGAGCAGTACTTC. The chain recombines TRBV7-9 with TRBJ2-7; the D is unclear. V lost 1 base and J lost 2, with 15 bases in between. The germline CDR1 and CDR2 sequences are SEHNR and FQNEAQ (reference sequence). The CDR3 extends over 16 amino acids.

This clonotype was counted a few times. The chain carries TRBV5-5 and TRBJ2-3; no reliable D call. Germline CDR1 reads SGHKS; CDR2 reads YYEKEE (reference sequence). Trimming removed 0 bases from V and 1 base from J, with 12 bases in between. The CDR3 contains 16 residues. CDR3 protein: CASSLAVGGGTDTQYF. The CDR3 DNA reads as TGTGCCAGCAGCTTGGCCGTAGGTGGGGGCACAGATACGCAGTATTTT.

The DNA for the CDR3 is TGTGCCAGCAGCACCGAAGCGGCCCCAGGTACGCAGTATTTT. Its protein product is CASSTEAAPGTQYF. The rearrangement uses TRBV7-9 and TRBJ2-3; D possibly corresponds to TRBD2 (5 bases). The germline V gene has CDR1 SEHNR and CDR2 FQNEAQ (reference sequence). CDR3 length equals 14 residues. Trimming pared 5 bases from V and 8 bases from J, leaving 17 bases between.

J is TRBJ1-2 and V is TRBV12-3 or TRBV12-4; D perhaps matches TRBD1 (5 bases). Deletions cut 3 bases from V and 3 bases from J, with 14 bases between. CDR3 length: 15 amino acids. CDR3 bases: TGTGCCAGCAGTTTTTTTTCAGGGATCTACTATGGCTACACCTTC. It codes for CASSFFSGIYYGYTF.

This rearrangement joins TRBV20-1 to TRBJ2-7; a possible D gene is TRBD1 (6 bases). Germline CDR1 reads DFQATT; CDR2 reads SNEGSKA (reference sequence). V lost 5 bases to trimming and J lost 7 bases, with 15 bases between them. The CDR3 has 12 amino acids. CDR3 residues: CSASTGFGEQYF. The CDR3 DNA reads TGCAGTGCTTCCACAGGGTTCGGGGAGCAGTACTTC.

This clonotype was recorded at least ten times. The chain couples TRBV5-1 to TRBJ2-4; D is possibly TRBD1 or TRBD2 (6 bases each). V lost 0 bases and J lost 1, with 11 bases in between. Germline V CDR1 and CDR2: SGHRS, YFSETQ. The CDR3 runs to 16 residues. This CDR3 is CASSLEGGQAKNIQYF. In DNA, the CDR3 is TGCGCCAGCAGCTTGGAGGGAGGACAGGCCAAAAACATTCAGTACTTC.

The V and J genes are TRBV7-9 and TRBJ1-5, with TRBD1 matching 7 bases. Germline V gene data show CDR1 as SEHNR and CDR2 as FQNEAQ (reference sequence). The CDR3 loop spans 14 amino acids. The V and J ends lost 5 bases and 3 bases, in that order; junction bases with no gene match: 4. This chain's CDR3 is CASSNDRDNQPQHF. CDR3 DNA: TGTGCCAGCAGCAACGACAGGGACAATCAGCCCCAGCATTTT.

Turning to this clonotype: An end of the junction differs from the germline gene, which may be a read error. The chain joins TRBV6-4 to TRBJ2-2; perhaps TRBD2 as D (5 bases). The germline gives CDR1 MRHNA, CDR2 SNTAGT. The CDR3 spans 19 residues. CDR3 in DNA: TGTGCCAGCACTGACCGGACTGCCGGGCCTTTTAACTTCCTCGGGGAGCTGTTTTTT. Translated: CASTDRTAGPFNFLGELFF.

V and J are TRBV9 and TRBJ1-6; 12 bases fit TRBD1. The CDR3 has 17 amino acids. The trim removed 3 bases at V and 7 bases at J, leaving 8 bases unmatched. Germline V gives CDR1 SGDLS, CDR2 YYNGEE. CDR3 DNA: TGTGCCAGCAGCGACTCTGTGGGACAGGGGGCGAATTCACCCCTCCACTTT. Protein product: CASSDSVGQGANSPLHF.